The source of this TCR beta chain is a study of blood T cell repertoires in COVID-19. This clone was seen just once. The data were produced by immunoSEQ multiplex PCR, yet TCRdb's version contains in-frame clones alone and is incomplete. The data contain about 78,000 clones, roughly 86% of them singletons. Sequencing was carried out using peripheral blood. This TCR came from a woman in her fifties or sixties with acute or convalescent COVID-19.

The CDR3 loop is CASSASGRWFEQYF. For the CDR3, the DNA is TGTGCCAGCAGCGCTAGCGGGCGTTGGTTCGAGCAGTACTTC. The V gene is TRBV9, the J gene TRBJ2-7; 8 nucleotides line up with TRBD2. The germline gives CDR1 SGDLS, CDR2 YYNGEE. With V trimmed by 3 bases and J by 6 bases, 8 bases remained unmatched. The CDR3 has 14 amino acids.